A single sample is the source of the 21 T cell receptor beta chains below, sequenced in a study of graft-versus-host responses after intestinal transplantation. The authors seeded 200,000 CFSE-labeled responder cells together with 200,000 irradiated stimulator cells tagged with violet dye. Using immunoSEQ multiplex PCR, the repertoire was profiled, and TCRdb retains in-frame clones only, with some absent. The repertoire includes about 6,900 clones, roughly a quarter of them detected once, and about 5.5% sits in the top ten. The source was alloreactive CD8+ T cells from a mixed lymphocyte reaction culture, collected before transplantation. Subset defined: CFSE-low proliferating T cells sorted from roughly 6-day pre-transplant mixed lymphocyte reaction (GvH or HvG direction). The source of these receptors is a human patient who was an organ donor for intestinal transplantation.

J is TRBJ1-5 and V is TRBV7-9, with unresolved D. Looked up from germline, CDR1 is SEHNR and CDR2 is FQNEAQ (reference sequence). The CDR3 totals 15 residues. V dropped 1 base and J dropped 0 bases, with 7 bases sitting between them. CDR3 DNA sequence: TGTGCCAGCAGCTTAGTGGAGGATAGCAATCAGCCCCAGCATTTT. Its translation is CASSLVEDSNQPQHF.

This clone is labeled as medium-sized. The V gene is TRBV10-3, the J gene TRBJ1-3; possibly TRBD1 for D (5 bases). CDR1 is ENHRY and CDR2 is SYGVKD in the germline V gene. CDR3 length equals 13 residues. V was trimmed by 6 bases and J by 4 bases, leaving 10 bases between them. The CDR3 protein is CAIRHRLGNTIYF. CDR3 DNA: TGTGCCATCAGGCACAGGCTGGGAAACACCATATATTTT.

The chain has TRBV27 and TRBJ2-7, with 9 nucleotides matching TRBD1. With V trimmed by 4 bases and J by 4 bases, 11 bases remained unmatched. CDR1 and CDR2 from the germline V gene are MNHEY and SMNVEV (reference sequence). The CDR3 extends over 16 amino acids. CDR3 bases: TGTGCCAGCAGTTGGGGGACCGGGACAGGGAAGTACGAGCAGTACTTC. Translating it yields CASSWGTGTGKYEQYF.

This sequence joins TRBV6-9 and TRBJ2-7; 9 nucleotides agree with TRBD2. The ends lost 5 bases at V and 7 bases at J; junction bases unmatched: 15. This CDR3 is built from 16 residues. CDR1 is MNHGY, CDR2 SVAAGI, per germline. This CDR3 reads CASSERFGASGIEQYF. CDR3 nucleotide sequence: TGTGCCAGCAGTGAAAGATTTGGTGCTAGCGGGATTGAGCAGTACTTC.

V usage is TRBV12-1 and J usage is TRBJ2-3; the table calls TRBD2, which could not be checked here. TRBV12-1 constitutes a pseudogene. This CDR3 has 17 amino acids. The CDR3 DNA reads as TGTGCCAGCAGCTTTGTACAGGGCGGGAGGGGCACAGATACGCAGTATTTT. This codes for CASSFVQGGRGTDTQYF.

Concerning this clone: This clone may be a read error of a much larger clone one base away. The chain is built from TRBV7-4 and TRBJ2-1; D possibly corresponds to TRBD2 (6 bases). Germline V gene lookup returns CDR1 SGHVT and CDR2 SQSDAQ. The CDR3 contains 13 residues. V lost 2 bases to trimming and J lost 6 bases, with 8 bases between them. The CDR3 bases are TGTGCCAGCAGCTTAATGGGGGGCAATGAGCAGTTCTTC. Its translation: CASSLMGGNEQFF. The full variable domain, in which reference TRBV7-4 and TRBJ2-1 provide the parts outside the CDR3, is GAGVSQSPRYKVAKRGRDVALRCDSISGHVTLYWYRQTLGQGSEVLTYSQSDAQRDKSGRPSGRFSAERPERSVSTLKIQRTEQGDSAVYLCASSLMGGNEQFFGPGTRLTVL.

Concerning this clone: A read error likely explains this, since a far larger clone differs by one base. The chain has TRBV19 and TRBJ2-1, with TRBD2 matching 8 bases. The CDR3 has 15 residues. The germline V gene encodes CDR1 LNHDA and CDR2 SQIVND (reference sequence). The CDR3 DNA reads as TGTGCCTGTAGTATAAGCGGGAGTGAATACAATGAGCAGTTCTTC. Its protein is CACSISGSEYNEQFF.

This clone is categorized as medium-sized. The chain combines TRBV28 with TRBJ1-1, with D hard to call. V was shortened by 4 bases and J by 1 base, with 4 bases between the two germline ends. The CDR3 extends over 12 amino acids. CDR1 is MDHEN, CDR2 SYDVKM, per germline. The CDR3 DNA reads TGTGCCAGCAGTTGGGGGAACACTGAAGCTTTCTTT. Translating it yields CASSWGNTEAFF.

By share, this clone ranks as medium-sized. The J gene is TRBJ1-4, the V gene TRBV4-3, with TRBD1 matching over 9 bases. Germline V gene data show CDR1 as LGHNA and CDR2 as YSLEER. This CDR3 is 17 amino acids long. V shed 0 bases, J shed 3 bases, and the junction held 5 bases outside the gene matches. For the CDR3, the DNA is TGCGCCAGCAGCCAAGAGGACAGGGGAGCGGCTAATGAAAAACTGTTTTTT. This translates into CASSQEDRGAANEKLFF.

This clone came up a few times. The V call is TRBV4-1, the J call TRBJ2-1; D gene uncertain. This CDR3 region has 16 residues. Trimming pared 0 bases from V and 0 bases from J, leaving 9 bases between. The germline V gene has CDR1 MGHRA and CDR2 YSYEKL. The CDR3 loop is CASSQDRSSSYNEQFF. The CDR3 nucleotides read TGCGCCAGCAGCCAAGACCGCTCCAGCTCCTACAATGAGCAGTTCTTC.

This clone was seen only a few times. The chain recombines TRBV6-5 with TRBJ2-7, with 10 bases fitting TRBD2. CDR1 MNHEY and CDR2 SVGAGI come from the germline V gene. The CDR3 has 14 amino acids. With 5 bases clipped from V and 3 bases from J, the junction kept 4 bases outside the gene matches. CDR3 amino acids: CASSSLAGDYEQYF. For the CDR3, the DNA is TGTGCCAGCAGTAGCCTAGCGGGAGACTACGAGCAGTACTTC.

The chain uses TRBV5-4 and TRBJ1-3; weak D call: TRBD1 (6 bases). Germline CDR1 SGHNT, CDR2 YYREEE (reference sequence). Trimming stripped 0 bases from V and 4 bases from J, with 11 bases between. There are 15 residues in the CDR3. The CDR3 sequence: CASSLDTGYGNTIYF. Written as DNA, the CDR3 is TGTGCCAGCAGCTTGGATACAGGGTACGGAAACACCATATATTTT.

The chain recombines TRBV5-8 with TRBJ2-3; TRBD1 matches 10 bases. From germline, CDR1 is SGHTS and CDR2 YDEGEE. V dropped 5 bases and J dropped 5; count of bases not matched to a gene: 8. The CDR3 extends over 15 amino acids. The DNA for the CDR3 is TGTGCCAGCAGGCGACAGGGGGCTGGGGTAGATACGCAGTATTTT. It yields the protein CASRRQGAGVDTQYF.

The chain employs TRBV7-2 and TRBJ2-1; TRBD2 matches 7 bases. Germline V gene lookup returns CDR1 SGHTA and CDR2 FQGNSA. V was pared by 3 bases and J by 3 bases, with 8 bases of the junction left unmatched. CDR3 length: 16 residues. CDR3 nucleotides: TGTGCCAGCAGCTTGTTGCTAGCGGATTACTACAATGAGCAGTTCTTC. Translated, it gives CASSLLLADYYNEQFF.

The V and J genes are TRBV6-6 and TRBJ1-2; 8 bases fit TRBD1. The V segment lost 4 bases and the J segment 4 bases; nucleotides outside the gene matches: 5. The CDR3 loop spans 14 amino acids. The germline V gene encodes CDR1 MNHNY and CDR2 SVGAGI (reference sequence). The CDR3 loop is CASSFQQGGYGYTF. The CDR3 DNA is TGTGCCAGCAGTTTCCAACAGGGGGGCTATGGCTACACCTTC.

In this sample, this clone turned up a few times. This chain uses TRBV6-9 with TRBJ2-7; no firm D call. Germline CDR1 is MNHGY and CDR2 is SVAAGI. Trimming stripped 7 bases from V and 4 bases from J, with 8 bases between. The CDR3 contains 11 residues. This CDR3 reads CASTIGYEQYF. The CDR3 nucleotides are TGTGCCAGCACCATAGGGTACGAGCAGTACTTC.

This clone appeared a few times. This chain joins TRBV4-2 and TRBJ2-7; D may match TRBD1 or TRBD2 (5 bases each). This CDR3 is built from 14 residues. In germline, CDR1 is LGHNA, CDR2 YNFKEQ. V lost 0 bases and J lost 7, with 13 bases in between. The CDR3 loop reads CASSQDGTFWEQYF. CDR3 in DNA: TGTGCCAGCAGCCAAGATGGGACGTTCTGGGAGCAGTACTTC.

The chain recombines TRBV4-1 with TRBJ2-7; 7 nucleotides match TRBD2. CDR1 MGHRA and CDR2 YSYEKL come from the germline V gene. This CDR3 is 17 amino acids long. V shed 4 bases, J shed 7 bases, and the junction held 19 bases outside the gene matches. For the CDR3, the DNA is TGCGCCAGCAGCCTGAGGGAGGGCCTAGTTTATTCAGGGGAGCAGTACTTC. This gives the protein CASSLREGLVYSGEQYF.

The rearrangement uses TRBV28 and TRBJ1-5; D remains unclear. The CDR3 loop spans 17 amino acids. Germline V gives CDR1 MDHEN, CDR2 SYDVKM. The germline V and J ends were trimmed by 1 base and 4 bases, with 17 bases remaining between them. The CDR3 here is CASSLFPLNGHNQPQHF. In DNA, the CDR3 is TGTGCCAGCAGTTTATTCCCCCTTAACGGCCATAATCAGCCCCAGCATTTT.

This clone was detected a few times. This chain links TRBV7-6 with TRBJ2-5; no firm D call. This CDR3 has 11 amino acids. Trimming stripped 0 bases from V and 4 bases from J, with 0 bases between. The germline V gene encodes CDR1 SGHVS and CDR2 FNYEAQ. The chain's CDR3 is CASSLAETQYF. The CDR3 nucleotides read TGTGCCAGCAGCTTAGCAGAGACCCAGTACTTC.

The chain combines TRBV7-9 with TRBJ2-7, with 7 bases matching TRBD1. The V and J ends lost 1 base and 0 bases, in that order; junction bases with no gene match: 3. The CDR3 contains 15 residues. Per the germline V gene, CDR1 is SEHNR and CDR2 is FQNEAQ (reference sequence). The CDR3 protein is CASSLGHRGSYEQYF. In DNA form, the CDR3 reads TGTGCCAGCAGCTTAGGGCACAGGGGCTCCTACGAGCAGTACTTC.